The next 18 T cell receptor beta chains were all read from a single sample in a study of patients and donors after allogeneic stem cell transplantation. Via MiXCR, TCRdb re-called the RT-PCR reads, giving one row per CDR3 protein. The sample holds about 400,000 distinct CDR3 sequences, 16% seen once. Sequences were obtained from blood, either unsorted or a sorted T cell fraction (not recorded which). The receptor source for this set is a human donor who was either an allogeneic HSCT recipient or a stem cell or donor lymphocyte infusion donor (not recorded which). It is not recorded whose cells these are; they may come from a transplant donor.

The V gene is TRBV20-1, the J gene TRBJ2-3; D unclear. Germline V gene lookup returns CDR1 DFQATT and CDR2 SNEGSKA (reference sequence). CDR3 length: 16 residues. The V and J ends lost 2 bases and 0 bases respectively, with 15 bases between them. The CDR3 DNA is TGCAGTGCTAGACGCAGCAGGACCCTTAGCACAGATACGCAGTATTTT. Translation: CSARRSRTLSTDTQYF.

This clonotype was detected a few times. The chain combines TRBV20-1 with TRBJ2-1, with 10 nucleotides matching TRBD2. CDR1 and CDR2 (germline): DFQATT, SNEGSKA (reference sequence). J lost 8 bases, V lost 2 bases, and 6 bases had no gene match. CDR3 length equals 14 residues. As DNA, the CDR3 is TGCAGTGCTAGAAGCGGGAGGGGGATCTATGAGCAGTTCTTC. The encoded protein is CSARSGRGIYEQFF.

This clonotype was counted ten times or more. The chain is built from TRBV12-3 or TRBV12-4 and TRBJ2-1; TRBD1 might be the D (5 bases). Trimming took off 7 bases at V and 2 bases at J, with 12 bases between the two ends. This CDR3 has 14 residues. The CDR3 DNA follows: TGTGCCAGCACTTTCAGGGTTACCTACAATGAGCAGTTCTTC. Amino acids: CASTFRVTYNEQFF.

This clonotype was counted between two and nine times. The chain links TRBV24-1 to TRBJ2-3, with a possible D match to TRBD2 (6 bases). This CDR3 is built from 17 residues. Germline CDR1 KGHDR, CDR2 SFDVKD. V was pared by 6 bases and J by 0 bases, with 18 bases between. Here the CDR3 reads CATSSPSGGGSTDTQYF. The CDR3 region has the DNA TGTGCCACCAGTTCCCCCTCCGGGGGTGGTAGCACAGATACGCAGTATTTT.

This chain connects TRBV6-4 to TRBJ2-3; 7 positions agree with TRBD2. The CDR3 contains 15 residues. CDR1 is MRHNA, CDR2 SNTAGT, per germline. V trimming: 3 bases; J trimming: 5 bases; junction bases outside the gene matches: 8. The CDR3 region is CASSETSAVRDTQYF. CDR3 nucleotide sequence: TGTGCCAGCAGTGAAACTAGCGCCGTACGAGATACGCAGTATTTT.

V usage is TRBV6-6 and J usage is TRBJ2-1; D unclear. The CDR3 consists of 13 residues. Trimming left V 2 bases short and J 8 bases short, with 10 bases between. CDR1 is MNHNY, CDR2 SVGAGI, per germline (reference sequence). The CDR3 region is CASSYGMVYEQFF. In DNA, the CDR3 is TGTGCCAGCAGTTACGGTATGGTCTATGAGCAGTTCTTC.

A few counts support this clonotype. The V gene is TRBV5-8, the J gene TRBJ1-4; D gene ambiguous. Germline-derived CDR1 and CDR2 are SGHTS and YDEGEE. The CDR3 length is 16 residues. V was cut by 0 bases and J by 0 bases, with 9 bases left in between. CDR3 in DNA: TGTGCCAGCAGCTTGGTTAGGCGTGCAACTAATGAAAAACTGTTTTTT. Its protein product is CASSLVRRATNEKLFF.

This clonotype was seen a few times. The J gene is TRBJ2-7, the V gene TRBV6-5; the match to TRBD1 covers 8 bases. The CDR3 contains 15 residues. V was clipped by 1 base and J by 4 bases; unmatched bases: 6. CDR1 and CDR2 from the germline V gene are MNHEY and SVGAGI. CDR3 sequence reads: CASSYWSRGHYEQYF. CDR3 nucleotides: TGTGCCAGCAGTTACTGGAGCAGGGGGCATTACGAGCAGTACTTC.

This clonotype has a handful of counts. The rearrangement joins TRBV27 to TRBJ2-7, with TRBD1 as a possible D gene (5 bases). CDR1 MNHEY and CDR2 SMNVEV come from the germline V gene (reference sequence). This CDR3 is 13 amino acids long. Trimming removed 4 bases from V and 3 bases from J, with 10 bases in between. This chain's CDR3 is CASSYAQGYEQYF. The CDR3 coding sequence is TGTGCCAGCAGTTACGCCCAGGGCTACGAGCAGTACTTC.

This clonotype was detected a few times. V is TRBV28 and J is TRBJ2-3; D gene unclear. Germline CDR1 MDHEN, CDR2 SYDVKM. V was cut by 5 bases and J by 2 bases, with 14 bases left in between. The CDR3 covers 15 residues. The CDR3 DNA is TGTGCCAGCAGTCCCCTGGGTAAATCCACAGATACGCAGTATTTT. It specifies CASSPLGKSTDTQYF.

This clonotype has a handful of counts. The CDR3 loop reads CASSPTPYYEQFF. Written as DNA, the CDR3 is TGTGCCAGCAGCCCAACACCCTATTATGAGCAGTTCTTC. V gene TRBV7-2 combines with J gene TRBJ2-1; no clear D. V lost 5 bases, J lost 8 bases, and 13 bases lay in between. The germline V gene encodes CDR1 SGHTA and CDR2 FQGNSA. This CDR3 contains 13 residues.

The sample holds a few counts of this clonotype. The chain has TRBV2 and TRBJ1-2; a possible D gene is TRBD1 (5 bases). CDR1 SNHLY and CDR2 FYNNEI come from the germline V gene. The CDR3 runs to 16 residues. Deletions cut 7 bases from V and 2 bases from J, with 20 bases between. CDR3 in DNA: TGTGCCAGCACCAATAACGGGGGGTCCTTCAACTATGGCTACACCTTC. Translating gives CASTNNGGSFNYGYTF.

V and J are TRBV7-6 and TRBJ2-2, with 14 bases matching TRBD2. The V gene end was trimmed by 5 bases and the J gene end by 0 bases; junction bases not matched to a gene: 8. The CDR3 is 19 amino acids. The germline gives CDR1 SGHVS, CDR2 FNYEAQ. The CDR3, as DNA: TGTGCCAGCAGCAAAACCGGGACTAGCGGGAGACCGAACACCGGGGAGCTGTTTTTT. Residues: CASSKTGTSGRPNTGELFF.

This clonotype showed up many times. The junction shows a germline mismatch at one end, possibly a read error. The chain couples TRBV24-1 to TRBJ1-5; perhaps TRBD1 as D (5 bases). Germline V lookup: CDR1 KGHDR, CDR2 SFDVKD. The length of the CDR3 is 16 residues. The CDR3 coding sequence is TGTGCCACCGGTGAGAGAGGGGCTTATAGCAATCAGCCCCAGCATTTT. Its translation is CATGERGAYSNQPQHF.

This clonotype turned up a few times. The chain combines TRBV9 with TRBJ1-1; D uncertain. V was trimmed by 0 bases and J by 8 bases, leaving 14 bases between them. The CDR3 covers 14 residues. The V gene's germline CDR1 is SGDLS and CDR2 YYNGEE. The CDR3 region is CASSVGVVGPEAFF. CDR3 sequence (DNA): TGTGCCAGCAGCGTAGGGGTGGTTGGACCAGAAGCTTTCTTT.

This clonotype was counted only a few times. The CDR3 loop reads CSVLDDYGYTF. The CDR3 DNA sequence: TGCAGCGTCCTGGACGACTATGGCTACACCTTC. The chain employs TRBV29-1 and TRBJ1-2; D unclear. Germline CDR1 SQVTM, CDR2 ANQGSEA. The CDR3 length is 11 residues. V was clipped by 6 bases and J by 3 bases, with 8 bases between them.

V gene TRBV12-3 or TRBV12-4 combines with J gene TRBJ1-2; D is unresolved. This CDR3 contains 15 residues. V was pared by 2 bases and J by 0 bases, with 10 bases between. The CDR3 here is CASSLSMLTNYGYTF. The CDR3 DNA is TGTGCCAGCAGTTTAAGCATGTTAACTAACTATGGCTACACCTTC.

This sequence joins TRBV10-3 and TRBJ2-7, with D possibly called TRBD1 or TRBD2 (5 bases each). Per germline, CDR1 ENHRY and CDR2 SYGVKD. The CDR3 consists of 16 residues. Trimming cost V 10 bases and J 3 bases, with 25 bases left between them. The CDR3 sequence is CATQLSVWSGGYEQYF. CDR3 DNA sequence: TGTGCCACCCAGCTTTCTGTTTGGAGTGGGGGCTACGAGCAGTACTTC.